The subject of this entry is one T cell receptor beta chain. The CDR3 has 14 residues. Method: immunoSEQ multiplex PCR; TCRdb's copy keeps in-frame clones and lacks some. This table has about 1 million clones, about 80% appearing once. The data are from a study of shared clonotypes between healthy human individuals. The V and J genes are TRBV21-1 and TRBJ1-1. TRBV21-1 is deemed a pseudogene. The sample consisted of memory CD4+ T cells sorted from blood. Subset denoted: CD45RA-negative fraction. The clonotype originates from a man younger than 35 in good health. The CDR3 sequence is CASSKGWGETEAFF. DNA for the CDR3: TGTGCCAGCAGCAAAGGGTGGGGGGAGACTGAAGCTTTCTTT.